Below are 5 T cell receptor beta chains sequenced from a single sample in a study of shared clonotypes between healthy human individuals. This table comes from immunoSEQ multiplex PCR, and its TCRdb copy is limited to in-frame clones, with some not included. The data contain over a million clones, approximately 80% of them singletons. What was sequenced was memory CD4+ T cells from PBMCs. Subset defined: CD45RA-negative fraction. These receptors were collected from a young man in good health. Some clones in this sample may be carry-over from other donors' samples.

This chain joins TRBV6-1 and TRBJ2-7, with no clear D. CDR1 is MNHNS, CDR2 SASEGT, per germline. Trimming pared 3 bases from V and 0 bases from J, leaving 6 bases between. CDR3 length: 13 amino acids. CDR3 in DNA: TGTGCCAGCAGTGAGCGATTCTCCTACGAGCAGTACTTC. As protein: CASSERFSYEQYF.

This chain joins TRBV18 and TRBJ2-4; D call uncertain. Trimming left V 2 bases short and J 0 bases short, with 5 bases between. The CDR3 runs to 14 residues. CDR1 is KGHSH and CDR2 is LQKENI in the germline V gene. The CDR3 DNA follows: TGTGCCAGCTCACCAGCGATAGCCAAAAACATTCAGTACTTC. It encodes CASSPAIAKNIQYF.

Here the CDR3 reads CASSQEFTGRNTEAFF. Written as DNA, the CDR3 is TGTGCCAGCAGCCAAGAATTCACAGGGAGGAACACTGAAGCTTTCTTT. The rearrangement joins TRBV14 to TRBJ1-1; D may be TRBD1 (6 bases). V was shortened by 0 bases and J by 1 base, with 12 bases between the two germline ends. This CDR3 spans 16 amino acids. Germline V gene data show CDR1 as SGHDN and CDR2 as FVKESK.

Only a few counts were recorded for this clone. The chain carries TRBV28 and TRBJ2-3; 9 nucleotides match TRBD2. Germline V gives CDR1 MDHEN, CDR2 SYDVKM. V shed 7 bases and J 4 bases; nucleotides not matched to a gene: 9. This CDR3 contains 15 residues. CDR3 region: CASMLPGLASDTQYF. CDR3 in DNA: TGTGCCAGCATGTTACCGGGACTAGCCTCAGATACGCAGTATTTT.

The V and J genes are TRBV10-3 and TRBJ1-2, with D possibly being TRBD1 (6 bases). This CDR3 has 11 residues. Germline lookup yields CDR1 ENHRY and CDR2 SYGVKD. Trimming removed 10 bases from V and 6 bases from J, with 12 bases in between. The CDR3 sequence is CATRGGDGYTF. The CDR3 DNA reads TGTGCCACTCGGGGGGGCGATGGCTACACCTTC.